This T cell receptor beta chain originates from a study of T cell responses to AZD1222 COVID-19 vaccine. General observations from the study: Females made up more of the donors, who were largely white British, and clonal diversity may have come out too low. Spike was spanned by vaccine-associated CD4 TCRs, with dominance at 160-218 and 743-854.

Clones were sequenced by immunoSEQ multiplex PCR, and TCRdb holds only the in-frame ones, with some missing. The top ten hold 2.5% to 3% of the sample, which has about 97,000 clones, 88% seen once. Note on this clone: Its antigen is not identified.

The sequencing used peripheral blood, collected on day 0 of AZD1222 vaccination. The sequence derives from an adult in good health.

The chain's CDR3 is CASSRGWQNTGELFF. The CDR3, as DNA: TGTGCCAGTAGTAGAGGGTGGCAGAACACCGGGGAGCTGTTTTTT. The gene calls are TRBV19 and TRBJ2-2; TRBD2 might be the D (5 bases). Trimming cost V 4 bases and J 1 base, with 10 bases left between them. CDR3 length: 15 residues. CDR1 and CDR2 (germline): LNHDA, SQIVND (reference sequence). Full variable domain (rest looked up from reference TRBV19 and TRBJ2-2): DGGITQSPKYLFRKEGQNVTLSCEQNLNHDAMYWYRQDPGQGLRLIYYSQIVNDFQKGDIAEGYSVSREKKESFPLTVTSAQKNPTAFYLCASSRGWQNTGELFFGEGSRLTVL.